The 9 T cell receptor beta chains below come from one sample, sequenced in a study of shared clonotypes between healthy human individuals. Profiling relied on immunoSEQ multiplex PCR, and the TCRdb table lists in-frame clones only, not all of them. This sample has around 580,000 clones; 95% to 98% occur once, and the top ten carry around 0.3%. The naive CD8 subset, CD45RO-negative cells positively selected for CCR7, excluded terminally differentiated effector memory CD45RA+ cells. Sequencing was performed on naive CD8+ T cells sorted from blood. These receptors were obtained from a man younger than 45 in good health.

This rearrangement joins TRBV14 to TRBJ2-7; D is perhaps TRBD1 or TRBD2 (5 bases each). The length of the CDR3 is 17 residues. From germline, CDR1 is SGHDN and CDR2 FVKESK. The germline V and J ends were trimmed by 2 bases and 0 bases, with 17 bases remaining between them. The CDR3 region is CASSQQFAPGSSYEQYF. As DNA, the CDR3 is TGTGCCAGCAGCCAACAATTCGCACCAGGGAGCTCCTACGAGCAGTACTTC.

The chain couples TRBV11-2 to TRBJ2-7; D not certain. The V end was cut by 3 bases, the J end by 6 bases, with 9 bases between. This CDR3 is 12 amino acids long. Germline loops: CDR1 SGHAT, CDR2 FQNNGV. The CDR3 sequence is CASSFGESEQYF. The DNA of the CDR3 is TGTGCCAGCAGCTTTGGGGAATCCGAGCAGTACTTC.

This rearrangement joins TRBV5-5 to TRBJ2-3; no clear D. CDR1 and CDR2 from the germline V gene are SGHKS and YYEKEE (reference sequence). V lost 6 bases and J lost 1, with 6 bases in between. The CDR3 runs to 12 residues. The CDR3 DNA follows: TGTGCCAGCACCCCCCGCACAGATACGCAGTATTTT. Translation gives CASTPRTDTQYF.

A word on this clone: Germline is not matched at one junction end, which may reflect a read error. V is TRBV7-7 and J is TRBJ2-2; possibly TRBD1 for D (5 bases). The CDR3 covers 15 residues. CDR1 is SSHAT and CDR2 is FNYEAQ in the germline V gene (reference sequence). Here the CDR3 DNA reads TGTGCTAGCAGTCCCGACAGCTCTAACACCGGGGAGCTGTTTTTT. Translation: CASSPDSSNTGELFF.

The V and J genes are TRBV2 and TRBJ1-3, with D uncertain. This CDR3 spans 13 amino acids. The V gene lost 4 bases and the J gene lost 2 bases, with 6 bases spanning the gap. The germline gives CDR1 SNHLY, CDR2 FYNNEI. The CDR3: CASSGRPGNTIYF. The CDR3 nucleotides read TGTGCCAGCAGTGGTCGACCTGGAAACACCATATATTTT.

The rearrangement links TRBV19 to TRBJ2-1, with D perhaps TRBD1 (5 bases). With 6 bases removed from V and 3 bases from J, the gap between germline ends came to 15 bases. From germline, CDR1 is LNHDA and CDR2 SQIVND (reference sequence). This CDR3 spans 15 amino acids. CDR3 DNA: TGTGCCAGTAGGCTCGACAGCTCCATCTACAATGAGCAGTTCTTC. This codes for CASRLDSSIYNEQFF. Full variable domain (rest looked up from reference TRBV19 and TRBJ2-1): DGGITQSPKYLFRKEGQNVTLSCEQNLNHDAMYWYRQDPGQGLRLIYYSQIVNDFQKGDIAEGYSVSREKKESFPLTVTSAQKNPTAFYLCASRLDSSIYNEQFFGPGTRLTVL.

Of note for this clone: The sample has other DNA sequences that encode this CDR3 too. The V gene is TRBV7-9, the J gene TRBJ1-5, with unresolved D. V lost 6 bases to trimming and J lost 2 bases, with 5 bases between them. Germline V gene lookup returns CDR1 SEHNR and CDR2 FQNEAQ (reference sequence). The CDR3 consists of 12 residues. CDR3 region: CASSGGNQPQHF. The CDR3 DNA sequence: TGTGCCAGCAGTGGGGGCAATCAGCCCCAGCATTTT. Supplemented by reference TRBV7-9 and TRBJ1-5, the full variable domain reads DTGVSQNPRHKITKRGQNVTFRCDPISEHNRLYWYRQTLGQGPEFLTYFQNEAQLEKSRLLSDRFSAERPKGSFSTLEIQRTEQGDSAMYLCASSGGNQPQHFGDGTRLSIL.

The rearrangement uses TRBV28 and TRBJ2-7; D possibly corresponds to TRBD1 (6 bases). Germline loops: CDR1 MDHEN, CDR2 SYDVKM. CDR3 length equals 14 residues. The V gene lost 4 bases and the J gene lost 2 bases, with 12 bases spanning the gap. CDR3 DNA: TGTGCCAGCAGTTCCGGGACACTGACCTACGAGCAGTACTTC. This codes for CASSSGTLTYEQYF.

The chain recombines TRBV9 with TRBJ2-1; 8 bases match TRBD2. CDR1 and CDR2 from the germline V gene are SGDLS and YYNGEE. J was trimmed by 7 bases and V by 0 bases; bases with no gene match: 9. The CDR3 has 16 residues. The CDR3 region is CASSVVASGYLNEQFF. CDR3 DNA sequence: TGTGCCAGCAGCGTAGTCGCTAGCGGGTATCTTAATGAGCAGTTCTTC.